This T cell receptor (beta chain) was recorded in a study of blood T cell repertoires in COVID-19. Across the study: PBMCs, B-cell-depleted T cells, or T cells provided the cDNA or gDNA that made up the material.

The protocol was immunoSEQ multiplex PCR, while the TCRdb copy is restricted to in-frame clones and leaves out a portion. Of 100,000 to 150,000 clones listed, more than 75% are singletons. Germline V lookup: CDR1 MGHRA, CDR2 YSYEKL. With 4 bases removed from V and 2 bases from J, the gap between germline ends came to 12 bases. The length of the CDR3 is 14 residues. The rearrangement links TRBV4-1 to TRBJ2-7, with D possibly being TRBD1 (6 bases). This TCR was sampled from a man aged 45 to 65 with active COVID-19. Sequencing was done on a sample of peripheral blood. CDR3 coding DNA: TGCGCCAGCAGCCTTAGGACAGAGACCTACGAGCAGTACTTC. Translated, it gives CASSLRTETYEQYF.